Following are 23 T cell receptor beta chains from one sample sequenced in a study of OX40 agonist ivuxolimab in advanced cancers. Library preparation employed the immunoSEQ multiplex PCR assay. In its TCRdb copy, this immuneACCESS table keeps in-frame sequences only and misses some clones. Where compared with another copy, unresolved V genes explain less than half of these, and the others have no known cause. For this sample there are some 66,000 clones; under 85% appear just once. Together, the top ten hold 2% to 2.5% of the sample. The sequencing here drew on CD4+ or CD8+ T cells sorted from blood, taken in a trial of the OX40 agonist ivuxolimab. The receptors come from an adult with an advanced solid tumor such as melanoma, head and neck, liver or kidney cancer.

J is TRBJ1-1 and V is TRBV10-3, with D maybe TRBD1 (5 bases). CDR1 and CDR2 from the germline V gene are ENHRY and SYGVKD. V was cut by 4 bases and J by 5 bases, with 14 bases left in between. This CDR3 has 14 amino acids. DNA of the CDR3: TGTGCCATCAGTGGTTGGGGGTGGGGAACTGAAGCTTTCTTT. Amino acid sequence: CAISGWGWGTEAFF.

The chain employs TRBV19 and TRBJ1-4; D ambiguous. Trimming took 1 base from V and 7 from J, leaving 13 bases between them. The CDR3 has 15 residues. CDR1 and CDR2 (germline): LNHDA, SQIVND (reference sequence). CDR3 coding DNA: TGTGCCAGTAGTATAGTGGGCGGCAGGAGTGAAAAACTGTTTTTT. Translation gives CASSIVGGRSEKLFF.

The V call is TRBV30, the J call TRBJ1-1; D unclear. CDR3 length: 11 residues. The germline gives CDR1 GTSNPN, CDR2 SVGIG (reference sequence). The V end was cut by 7 bases, the J end by 1 base, with 7 bases between. The DNA of the CDR3 is TGTGCCTTCTCCCGGAACACTGAAGCTTTCTTT. Protein: CAFSRNTEAFF.

This clone came up a few times. The CDR3 here is CASSSGGGAKTQYF. DNA of the CDR3: TGTGCCAGCAGTTCCGGAGGGGGGGCGAAGACCCAGTACTTC. This chain links TRBV28 with TRBJ2-5; tentatively, D is TRBD2 (7 bases). CDR3 length equals 14 residues. CDR1 and CDR2 from the germline V gene are MDHEN and SYDVKM. V was shortened by 4 bases and J by 6 bases, with 15 bases between the two germline ends.

This sequence joins TRBV19 and TRBJ2-5, with TRBD2 matching 14 bases. After removal of 6 bases from V and 1 base from J, the junction contained 7 bases not matched to a gene. The CDR3 extends over 17 amino acids. CDR1 is LNHDA, CDR2 SQIVND, per germline (reference sequence). The CDR3 loop is CASRPGTSGSGQETQYF. The CDR3 coding sequence is TGTGCCAGTAGACCCGGGACTAGCGGGAGTGGCCAAGAGACCCAGTACTTC.

The rearrangement uses TRBV7-7 and TRBJ2-2; 7 nucleotides agree with TRBD2. Germline values: CDR1 SSHAT, CDR2 FNYEAQ (reference sequence). The CDR3 loop spans 15 amino acids. V lost 3 bases to trimming and J lost 2 bases; unmatched junction nucleotides: 3. The CDR3 here is CASSFGGSNTGELFF. The CDR3 DNA reads TGTGCCAGCAGCTTCGGCGGGAGTAACACCGGGGAGCTGTTTTTT.

V usage is TRBV2 and J usage is TRBJ1-1; maybe TRBD1 (6 bases). V gave up 6 bases and J gave up 11 bases, with 16 bases separating them. This CDR3 is 12 amino acids long. Germline V gene lookup returns CDR1 SNHLY and CDR2 FYNNEI. The CDR3 sequence is CASRGGPIRAFF. The CDR3 bases are TGTGCCAGCAGAGGGGGTCCGATTCGGGCTTTCTTT.

This clone was detected only a few times. The chain combines TRBV18 with TRBJ2-2; D is ambiguous. The CDR3 covers 13 residues. The germline V and J ends were trimmed by 0 bases and 1 base, with 0 bases remaining between them. Germline CDR1 reads KGHSH; CDR2 reads LQKENI. The CDR3 is CASSPPNTGELFF. Here the CDR3 DNA reads TGTGCCAGCTCACCACCGAACACCGGGGAGCTGTTTTTT.

This clone is labeled as medium-sized. The chain joins TRBV19 to TRBJ2-3; 10 nucleotides line up with TRBD1. Germline assignment: CDR1 LNHDA and CDR2 SQIVND (reference sequence). This CDR3 is 15 amino acids long. V trimming: 3 bases; J trimming: 4 bases; junction bases outside the gene matches: 4. The CDR3 region is CASSIQTGGSDTQYF. The DNA for the CDR3 is TGTGCCAGTAGTATCCAGACAGGGGGCTCAGATACGCAGTATTTT.

This chain connects TRBV4-2 to TRBJ2-3; maybe TRBD2 (6 bases). The CDR3 is made up of 15 amino acids. The germline gives CDR1 LGHNA, CDR2 YNFKEQ. Trimming took 0 bases from V and 5 from J, leaving 12 bases between them. The CDR3 DNA reads as TGTGCCAGCAGCCAAGAGCGGGGAGATGGAGATACGCAGTATTTT. Residues: CASSQERGDGDTQYF.

The CDR3, as DNA: TGTGCCAGCAGTGAAATCCAGACAGGGGAAGCTTTCTTT. Translation: CASSEIQTGEAFF. This sequence joins TRBV2 and TRBJ1-1, with 7 bases fitting TRBD1. With 2 bases clipped from V and 8 bases from J, the junction kept 5 bases outside the gene matches. The CDR3 totals 13 residues. CDR1 and CDR2 (germline): SNHLY, FYNNEI.

The chain has TRBV2 and TRBJ2-5, with 14 nucleotides matching TRBD2. The CDR3 is 16 residues long. Germline V lookup: CDR1 SNHLY, CDR2 FYNNEI. V shed 6 bases and J 5 bases; nucleotides not matched to a gene: 8. The CDR3 is CASRSGTSGRSETQYF. The CDR3 DNA reads TGTGCCAGCAGGTCCGGGACTAGCGGGAGATCCGAGACCCAGTACTTC.

This chain links TRBV19 with TRBJ2-1; 8 bases line up with TRBD1. CDR1 is LNHDA and CDR2 is SQIVND in the germline V gene (reference sequence). The CDR3 length is 15 residues. Germline trimming cut 8 bases from V and 3 bases from J; bases unmatched to any gene: 9. The CDR3 DNA is TGTGCCAGTTCAGACAGGGGTCCCCTCTACAATGAGCAGTTCTTC. It yields the protein CASSDRGPLYNEQFF.

This chain uses TRBV28 with TRBJ2-1; 11 bases fit TRBD2. V lost 6 bases to trimming and J lost 10 bases; unmatched junction nucleotides: 11. The V gene's germline CDR1 is MDHEN and CDR2 SYDVKM. The CDR3 runs to 15 residues. CDR3 nucleotide sequence: TGTGCCAGCAGCCCAGGTAGCGGGAGGGCCCGGGAGCAGTTCTTC. It is translated as CASSPGSGRAREQFF. The full variable domain, in which reference TRBV28 and TRBJ2-1 provide the parts outside the CDR3, is DVKVTQSSRYLVKRTGEKVFLECVQDMDHENMFWYRQDPGLGLRLIYFSYDVKMKEKGDIPEGYSVSREKKERFSLILESASTNQTSMYLCASSPGSGRAREQFFGPGTRLTVL.

The rearrangement joins TRBV6-6 to TRBJ2-3; 9 bases fit TRBD2. The CDR3 totals 16 residues. With 2 bases clipped from V and 4 bases from J, the junction kept 7 bases outside the gene matches. Looked up from germline, CDR1 is MNHNY and CDR2 is SVGAGI (reference sequence). The CDR3 sequence is CASSYRIAGDSDTQYF. CDR3 nucleotide sequence: TGTGCCAGCAGTTACAGGATAGCGGGAGACTCAGATACGCAGTATTTT.

CDR3 sequence: CASRPGQAASYEQYF. CDR3 coding DNA: TGTGCCAGCAGACCCGGACAGGCGGCCTCCTACGAGCAGTACTTC. The genes are TRBV5-4 and TRBJ2-7, with 7 positions matching TRBD1. Germline V gene data show CDR1 as SGHNT and CDR2 as YYREEE (reference sequence). This CDR3 contains 15 residues. The ends lost 5 bases at V and 0 bases at J; junction bases unmatched: 8.

This chain uses TRBV6-5 with TRBJ1-2, with 7 bases that match TRBD1. Germline assignment: CDR1 MNHEY and CDR2 SVGAGI. V shed 5 bases and J 4 bases; nucleotides not matched to a gene: 4. The CDR3 has 13 amino acids. The CDR3 DNA reads as TGTGCCAGCAGTACTGGGACAGTCTATGGCTACACCTTC. The encoded protein is CASSTGTVYGYTF.

This chain uses TRBV7-9 with TRBJ2-3; D gene ambiguous. The CDR3 consists of 15 residues. V lost 3 bases and J lost 1, with 11 bases in between. CDR1 and CDR2 (germline): SEHNR, FQNEAQ (reference sequence). CDR3 amino acids: CASSLLGKGTDTQYF. CDR3 DNA: TGTGCCAGCAGCTTGCTGGGGAAAGGCACAGATACGCAGTATTTT.

The chain joins TRBV28 to TRBJ1-4; tentatively, D is TRBD1 (5 bases). Trimming cost V 3 bases and J 0 bases, with 8 bases left between them. This CDR3 region has 15 residues. CDR1 MDHEN and CDR2 SYDVKM come from the germline V gene. The CDR3: CASSFGGSTNEKLFF. The CDR3 DNA reads as TGTGCCAGCAGTTTCGGGGGGTCAACTAATGAAAAACTGTTTTTT.

CDR3 in amino acids: CASSLSQGANYGYTF. The CDR3, as DNA: TGCGCCAGCAGCTTGAGTCAGGGGGCCAACTATGGCTACACCTTC. The chain has TRBV5-1 and TRBJ1-2; 8 nucleotides align to TRBD1. Germline-derived CDR1 and CDR2 are SGHRS and YFSETQ. This CDR3 is 15 amino acids long. V gave up 1 base and J gave up 2 bases; unmatched junction bases: 4.

This chain uses TRBV2 with TRBJ1-5; tentatively, D is TRBD1 (5 bases). CDR3 length: 13 residues. The ends were cut back, 5 bases at V and 6 bases at J, with 11 bases in the middle. CDR1 is SNHLY and CDR2 is FYNNEI in the germline V gene. The CDR3: CASSREGRQPQHF. The CDR3 DNA sequence: TGTGCCAGCAGTCGCGAGGGACGTCAGCCCCAGCATTTT. Combining the CDR3 with reference TRBV2 and TRBJ1-5 gives the whole variable domain EPEVTQTPSHQVTQMGQEVILRCVPISNHLYFYWYRQILGQKVEFLVSFYNNEISEKSEIFDDQFSVERPDGSNFTLKIRSTKLEDSAMYFCASSREGRQPQHFGDGTRLSIL.

V gene TRBV7-8 combines with J gene TRBJ1-2, with 8 nucleotides matching TRBD1. The junction had 6 bases not matched to a gene; V was cut back by 4 bases and J by 2 bases. There are 15 residues in the CDR3. The germline V gene encodes CDR1 SGHVS and CDR2 FQNEAQ. The chain's CDR3 is CASSSRTGPNYGYTF. CDR3 DNA sequence: TGTGCCAGCAGCTCAAGGACAGGGCCCAACTATGGCTACACCTTC.

The rearrangement links TRBV10-2 to TRBJ2-1; TRBD1 might be the D (6 bases). The CDR3 covers 13 residues. Trimming stripped 2 bases from V and 6 bases from J, with 8 bases between. CDR1 and CDR2 from the germline V gene are WSHSY and SAAADI. As DNA, the CDR3 is TGCGCCAGCAGTGAGCTGGGGGCCAATGAGCAGTTCTTC. This sequence encodes CASSELGANEQFF.